Below, 5 T cell receptor beta chains from the same sample are listed, as sequenced in a study of shared clonotypes between healthy human individuals. Profiling relied on immunoSEQ multiplex PCR, and the TCRdb table lists in-frame clones only, not all of them. Of about 2 million clones listed, roughly 94% are singletons. Sequenced sample: naive CD4+ T cells sorted from blood. Subset indicated: CD45RA+ positively selected. Receptors originate from a man aged 18-30 years in good health.

The chain uses TRBV28 and TRBJ2-7; no firm D call. Germline CDR1 and CDR2: MDHEN and SYDVKM. With 6 bases removed from V and 0 bases from J, the gap between germline ends came to 15 bases. The length of the CDR3 is 15 residues. CDR3 DNA sequence: TGTGCCAGCAGGGGCGCCGGGCTCTACTCCTACGAGCAGTACTTC. Translated: CASRGAGLYSYEQYF.

The chain couples TRBV10-3 to TRBJ2-3; 9 nucleotides agree with TRBD2. The CDR3 length is 15 residues. CDR1 is ENHRY, CDR2 SYGVKD, per germline. The junction had 10 bases not matched to a gene; V was cut back by 10 bases and J by 2 bases. The CDR3 is CATRERGDSTDTQYF. In DNA form, the CDR3 reads TGTGCCACCAGGGAGCGGGGGGATTCCACAGATACGCAGTATTTT.

V is TRBV5-1 and J is TRBJ2-7, with a tentative D call TRBD1 (6 bases). The CDR3 has 15 amino acids. V was trimmed by 4 bases and J by 1 base, leaving 15 bases between them. Per the germline V gene, CDR1 is SGHRS and CDR2 is YFSETQ. CDR3 nucleotide sequence: TGCGCCAGCAGCGTGGAGAGGGGGTCTTCCTACGAGCAGTACTTC. Translating it yields CASSVERGSSYEQYF.

The gene calls are TRBV5-1 and TRBJ2-3, with D perhaps being TRBD1 or TRBD2 (5 bases each). Germline CDR1 reads SGHRS; CDR2 reads YFSETQ. Between the trimmed V and J ends, which lost 5 bases and 6 bases, there was a span of 13 bases. The CDR3 covers 13 residues. CDR3 sequence (DNA): TGCGCCAGCAGTACCCAGTGGGGGGATACGCAGTATTTT. Translated: CASSTQWGDTQYF.

The chain carries TRBV7-2 and TRBJ1-6; no clear D. Trimming took 2 bases from V and 6 from J, leaving 8 bases between them. In germline, CDR1 is SGHTA, CDR2 FQGNSA. The length of the CDR3 is 14 residues. CDR3 sequence reads: CASSLWAGNSPLHF. The CDR3 nucleotides read TGTGCCAGCAGCTTATGGGCGGGTAATTCACCCCTCCACTTT.